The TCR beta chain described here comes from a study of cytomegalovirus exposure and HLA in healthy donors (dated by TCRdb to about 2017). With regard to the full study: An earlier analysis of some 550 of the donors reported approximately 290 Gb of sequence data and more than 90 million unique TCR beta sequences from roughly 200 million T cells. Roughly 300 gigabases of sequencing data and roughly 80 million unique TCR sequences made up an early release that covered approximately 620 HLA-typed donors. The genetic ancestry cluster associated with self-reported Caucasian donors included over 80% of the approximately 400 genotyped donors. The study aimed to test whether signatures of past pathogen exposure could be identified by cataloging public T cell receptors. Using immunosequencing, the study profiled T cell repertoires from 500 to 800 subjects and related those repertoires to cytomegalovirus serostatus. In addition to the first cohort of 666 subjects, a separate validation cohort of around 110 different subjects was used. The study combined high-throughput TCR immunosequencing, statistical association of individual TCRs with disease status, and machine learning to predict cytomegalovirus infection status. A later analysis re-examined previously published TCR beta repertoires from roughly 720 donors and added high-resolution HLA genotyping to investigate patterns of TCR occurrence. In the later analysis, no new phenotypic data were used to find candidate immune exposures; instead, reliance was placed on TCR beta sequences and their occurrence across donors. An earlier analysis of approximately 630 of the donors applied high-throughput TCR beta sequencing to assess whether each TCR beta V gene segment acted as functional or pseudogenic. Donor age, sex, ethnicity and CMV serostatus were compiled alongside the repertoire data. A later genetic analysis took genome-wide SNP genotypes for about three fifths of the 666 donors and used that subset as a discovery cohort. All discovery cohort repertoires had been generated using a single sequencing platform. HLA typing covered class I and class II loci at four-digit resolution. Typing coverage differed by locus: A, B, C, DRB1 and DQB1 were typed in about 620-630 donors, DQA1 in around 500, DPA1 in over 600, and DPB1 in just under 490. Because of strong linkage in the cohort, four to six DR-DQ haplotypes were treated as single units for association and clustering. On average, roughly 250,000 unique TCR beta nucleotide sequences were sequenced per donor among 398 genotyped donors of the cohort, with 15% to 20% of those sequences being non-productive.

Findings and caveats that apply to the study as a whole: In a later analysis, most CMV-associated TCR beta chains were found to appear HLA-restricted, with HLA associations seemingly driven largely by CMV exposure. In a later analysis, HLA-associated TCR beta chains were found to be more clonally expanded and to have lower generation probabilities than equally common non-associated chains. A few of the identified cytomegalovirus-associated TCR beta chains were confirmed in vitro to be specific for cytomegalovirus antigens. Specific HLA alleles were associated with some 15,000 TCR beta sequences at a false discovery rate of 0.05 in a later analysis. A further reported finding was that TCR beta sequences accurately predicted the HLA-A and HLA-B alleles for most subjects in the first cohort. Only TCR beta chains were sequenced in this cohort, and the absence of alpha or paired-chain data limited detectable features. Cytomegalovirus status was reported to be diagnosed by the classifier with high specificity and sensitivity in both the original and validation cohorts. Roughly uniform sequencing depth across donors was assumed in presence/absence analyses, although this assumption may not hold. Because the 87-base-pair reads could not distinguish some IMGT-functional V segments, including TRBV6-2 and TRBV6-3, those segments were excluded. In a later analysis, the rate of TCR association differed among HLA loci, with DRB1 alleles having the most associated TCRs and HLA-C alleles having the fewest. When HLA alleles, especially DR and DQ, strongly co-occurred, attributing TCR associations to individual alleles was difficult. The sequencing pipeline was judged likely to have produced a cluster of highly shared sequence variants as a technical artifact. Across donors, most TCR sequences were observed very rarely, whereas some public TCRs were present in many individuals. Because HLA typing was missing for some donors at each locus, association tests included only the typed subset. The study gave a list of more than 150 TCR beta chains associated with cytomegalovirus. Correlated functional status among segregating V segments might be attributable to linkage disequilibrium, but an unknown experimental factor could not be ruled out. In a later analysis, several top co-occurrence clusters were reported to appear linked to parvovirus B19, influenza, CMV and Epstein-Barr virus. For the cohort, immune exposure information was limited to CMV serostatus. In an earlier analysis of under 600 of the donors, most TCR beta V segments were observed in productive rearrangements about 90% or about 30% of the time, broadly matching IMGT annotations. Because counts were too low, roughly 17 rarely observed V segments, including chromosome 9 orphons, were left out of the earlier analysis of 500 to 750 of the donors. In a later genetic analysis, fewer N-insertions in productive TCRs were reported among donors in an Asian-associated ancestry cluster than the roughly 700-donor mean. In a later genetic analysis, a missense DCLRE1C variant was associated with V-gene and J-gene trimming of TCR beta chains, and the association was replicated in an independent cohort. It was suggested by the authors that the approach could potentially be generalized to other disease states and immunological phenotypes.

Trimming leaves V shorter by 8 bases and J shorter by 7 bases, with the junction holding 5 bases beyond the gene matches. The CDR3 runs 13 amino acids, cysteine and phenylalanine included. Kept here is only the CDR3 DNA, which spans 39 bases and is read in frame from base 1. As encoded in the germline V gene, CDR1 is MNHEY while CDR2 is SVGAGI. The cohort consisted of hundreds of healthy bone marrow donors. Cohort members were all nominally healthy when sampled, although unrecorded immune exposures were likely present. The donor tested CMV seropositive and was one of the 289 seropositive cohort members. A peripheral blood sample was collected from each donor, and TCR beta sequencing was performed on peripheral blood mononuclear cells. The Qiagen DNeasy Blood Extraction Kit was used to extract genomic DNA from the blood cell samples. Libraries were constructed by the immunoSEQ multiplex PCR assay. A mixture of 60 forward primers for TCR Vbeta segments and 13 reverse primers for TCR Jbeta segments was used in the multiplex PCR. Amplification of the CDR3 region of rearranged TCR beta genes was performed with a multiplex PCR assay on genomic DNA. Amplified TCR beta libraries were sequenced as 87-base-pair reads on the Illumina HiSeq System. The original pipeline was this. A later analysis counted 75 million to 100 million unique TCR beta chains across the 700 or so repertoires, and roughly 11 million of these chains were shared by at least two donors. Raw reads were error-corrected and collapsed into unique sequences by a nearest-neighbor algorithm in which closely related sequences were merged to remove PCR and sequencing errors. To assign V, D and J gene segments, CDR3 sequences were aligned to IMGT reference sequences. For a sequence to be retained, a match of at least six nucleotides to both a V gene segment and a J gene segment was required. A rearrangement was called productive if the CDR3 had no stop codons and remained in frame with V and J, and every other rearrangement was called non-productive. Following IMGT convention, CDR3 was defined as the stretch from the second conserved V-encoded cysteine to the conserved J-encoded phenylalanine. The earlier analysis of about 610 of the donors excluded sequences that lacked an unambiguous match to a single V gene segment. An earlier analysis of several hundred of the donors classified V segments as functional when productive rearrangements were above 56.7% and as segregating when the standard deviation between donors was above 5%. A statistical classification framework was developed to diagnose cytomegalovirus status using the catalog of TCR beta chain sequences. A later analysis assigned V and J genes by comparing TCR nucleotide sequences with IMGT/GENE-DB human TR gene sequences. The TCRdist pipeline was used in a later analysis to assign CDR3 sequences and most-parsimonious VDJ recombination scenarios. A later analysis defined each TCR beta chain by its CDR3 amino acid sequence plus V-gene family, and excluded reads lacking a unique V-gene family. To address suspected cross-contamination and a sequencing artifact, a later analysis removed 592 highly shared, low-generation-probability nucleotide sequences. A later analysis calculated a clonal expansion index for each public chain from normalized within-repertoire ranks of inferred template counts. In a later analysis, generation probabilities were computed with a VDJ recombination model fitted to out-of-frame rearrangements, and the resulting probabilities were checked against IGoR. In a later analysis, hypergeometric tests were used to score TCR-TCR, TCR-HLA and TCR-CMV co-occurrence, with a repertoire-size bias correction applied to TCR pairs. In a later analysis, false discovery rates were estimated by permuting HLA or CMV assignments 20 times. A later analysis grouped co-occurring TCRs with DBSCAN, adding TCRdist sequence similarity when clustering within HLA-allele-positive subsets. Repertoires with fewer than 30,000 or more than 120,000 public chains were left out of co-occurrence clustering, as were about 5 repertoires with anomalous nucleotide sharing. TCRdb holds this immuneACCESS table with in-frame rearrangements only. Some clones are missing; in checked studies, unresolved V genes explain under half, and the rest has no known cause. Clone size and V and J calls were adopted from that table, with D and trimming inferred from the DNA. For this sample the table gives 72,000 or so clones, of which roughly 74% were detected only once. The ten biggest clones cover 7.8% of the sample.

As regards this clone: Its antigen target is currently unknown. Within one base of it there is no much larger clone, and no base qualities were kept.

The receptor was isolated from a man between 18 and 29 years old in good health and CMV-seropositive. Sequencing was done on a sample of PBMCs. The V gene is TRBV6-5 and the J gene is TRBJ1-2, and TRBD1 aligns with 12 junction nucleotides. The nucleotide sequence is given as TGTGCCAGCGGGGGACAGGGGGCGTCTGGCTACACCTTC. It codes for CASGGQGASGYTF.